This is a list of T cell receptor beta chains from one sample in a study of memory CD4+ T cells and cytomegalovirus serostatus. Only in-frame clones appear in the TCRdb table, and some are missing; sequencing was by immunoSEQ multiplex PCR. Found here are roughly 60,000 clones, around 77% of them singletons; the top ten hold 0.7% to 0.9%. The sequencing sample was made of memory CD4+ T cells from blood. The receptors here all came from an adult in good health and CMV-seronegative. The CDR3 runs from the conserved cysteine through the conserved F or W. D genes are given only for firm matches. Clone size is given for some rows only: seen once, a few or many times, or a class if the clone is expanded.

v_gene,abundance,j_gene,d_gene,CDR3nt,CDR3aa
TRBV27,.,TRBJ2-7,.,TGTGCCAGCAGACAAGGGGGGATCGAGCAGTACTTC,CASRQGGIEQYF
TRBV7-3,few,TRBJ1-1,.,TGTGCCAGCAGCGAGACAGGGAACACTGAAGCTTTCTTT,CASSETGNTEAFF
TRBV28,.,TRBJ1-5,TRBD1,TGTGCCAGCAGTCCCCCGGACAGGGGCCAGCCCCAGCATTTT,CASSPPDRGQPQHF
TRBV11-2,.,TRBJ1-4,.,TGTGCCAGCAGCTTAGCCTTAGGCGTTGAAAAACTGTTTTTT,CASSLALGVEKLFF
TRBV30,.,TRBJ2-1,.,TGTGCCTGGAGTACACGTTCGGCTCCTGAGCAGTTCTTC,CAWSTRSAPEQFF
TRBV10-3,.,TRBJ2-5,.,TGTGCCATCAGTGAGTCGCAACTGGGGCAAGAGACCCAGTACTTC,CAISESQLGQETQYF
TRBV19,.,TRBJ2-5,TRBD2,TGTGCCAGTAGTATAGCGGGACTAGCGGGGGGTGAGACCCAGTACTTC,CASSIAGLAGGETQYF
TRBV7-8,.,TRBJ2-5,TRBD1,TGTGCCAGCAGCTTCCGGGACAGGGTGGCGGAGACCCAGTACTTC,CASSFRDRVAETQYF
TRBV5-1,.,TRBJ1-2,.,TGCGCCAGCAGGGATGGGGGCCGAAACTATGGCTACACCTTC,CASRDGGRNYGYTF
TRBV29-1,.,TRBJ2-3,.,TGCAGCGGAGCGAACGGTGGGGCAGATACGCAGTATTTT,CSGANGGADTQYF
TRBV19,.,TRBJ2-1,TRBD2,TGTGCCAGTAGCTTAGCGGGTAGGGATGAGCAGTTCTTC,CASSLAGRDEQFF
TRBV29-1,.,TRBJ2-2,.,TGCAGCGTTGAGCTCGGCAGGAAAAACACCGGGGAGCTGTTTTTT,CSVELGRKNTGELFF
TRBV7-2,.,TRBJ1-2,.,TGTGCCAGCAGCCCCGGGACCATACGATCGAACCTTGGCTACACCTTC,CASSPGTIRSNLGYTF
TRBV5-1,.,TRBJ2-7,TRBD1,TGCGCCAGCAGCTTGCATCCGGGACAGGGGGCGAACGAGCAGTACTTC,CASSLHPGQGANEQYF
TRBV2,.,TRBJ2-7,.,TGTGCCAGCAGTGTATGGGGCTACGAGCAGTACTTC,CASSVWGYEQYF
TRBV29-1,.,TRBJ1-5,.,TGCAGCGTGACGACAGGTAGCAATCAGCCCCAGCATTTT,CSVTTGSNQPQHF
TRBV6-6,.,TRBJ1-2,TRBD1,TGTGCCAGCAGGCCGACAGGGGGTAACTATGGCTACACCTTC,CASRPTGGNYGYTF
TRBV19,.,TRBJ1-5,.,TGTGCCAGTAGTAGCGTCTTCAATCAGCCCCAGCATTTT,CASSSVFNQPQHF
TRBV6-5,.,TRBJ2-3,TRBD2,TGTGCCAGCAGCCCTGGACTAGCGGATACAGATACGCAGTATTTT,CASSPGLADTDTQYF
TRBV19,.,TRBJ1-5,.,TGTGCCAGTAGTTACGTCCCGGACAACCTAGGTCAGCCCCAGCATTTT,CASSYVPDNLGQPQHF
TRBV11-2,.,TRBJ2-3,.,TGTGCCAGCAGCAGCCTCATAAGCACAGATACGCAGTATTTT,CASSSLISTDTQYF
TRBV11-1,.,TRBJ2-7,.,TGTGCCAGCAACCCGACAGGTACCTACGAGCAGTACTTC,CASNPTGTYEQYF
TRBV6-6,.,TRBJ2-7,TRBD2,TGTGCCAGCAGTACCACTAGCGGGGACTCCTACGAGCAGTACTTC,CASSTTSGDSYEQYF
TRBV7-2,.,TRBJ1-1,.,TGTGCCAGCACCCTCCGGAATGTGAACACTGAAGCTTTCTTT,CASTLRNVNTEAFF
TRBV29-1,.,TRBJ1-1,TRBD1,TGCAGCGTTGGGGCAGGGGGTAGCGGCACTGAAGCTTTCTTT,CSVGAGGSGTEAFF
TRBV19,.,TRBJ1-5,.,TGTGCCACCGCGTTGGGGCTCGATCAGCCCCAGCATTTT,CATALGLDQPQHF
TRBV6-5,.,TRBJ1-1,.,TGTGCCAGCCAGGAAACGATGAACACTGAAGCTTTCTTT,CASQETMNTEAFF
TRBV30,few,TRBJ1-5,.,TGTGCCTGGAATCTACAGGATACCAATCAGCCCCAGCATTTT,CAWNLQDTNQPQHF
TRBV2,.,TRBJ2-3,TRBD2,TGTGCCAGCAGTCGAACTAGCGGGCGATCCACAGATACGCAGTATTTT,CASSRTSGRSTDTQYF
TRBV19,medium-sized,TRBJ2-2,.,TGTGCCAGTAGTATAGATGGCACTCCAACCGGGGAGCTGTTTTTT,CASSIDGTPTGELFF
TRBV30,.,TRBJ2-1,.,TGTGCCTGGAGTCGGGGGACCTACAATGAGCAGTTCTTC,CAWSRGTYNEQFF
TRBV5-5,.,TRBJ2-6,.,TGTGCCAGCAGCCTCGCCACAGTATCTGGGGCCAACGTCCTGACTTTC,CASSLATVSGANVLTF
TRBV5-1,once,TRBJ2-7,.,TGCGCCAGCAGCTTGGCGGGGACTTCCGGCTACGAGCAGTACTTC,CASSLAGTSGYEQYF
TRBV29-1,few,TRBJ1-4,.,TGCAGCGTCCAAACCCCAGGGATGCGAGAAAAACTGTTTTTT,CSVQTPGMREKLFF
TRBV6-1,.,TRBJ1-1,TRBD1,TGTGCCAGCAGTGAAAACAGGGGGGTCACGACCGAAGCTTTCTTT,CASSENRGVTTEAFF
TRBV2,.,TRBJ1-1,.,TGTGCCAGCAGTGAGGGACTCGGTAGACAGGTCACTGAAGCTTTCTTT,CASSEGLGRQVTEAFF
TRBV6-1,.,TRBJ2-7,.,TGTGCCAGCAGTGAATCCGGGTCCTACGAGCAGTACTTC,CASSESGSYEQYF
TRBV5-4,.,TRBJ2-4,TRBD1,TGTGCCAGCAGCGTCGGACAGGGGGACATTCAGTACTTC,CASSVGQGDIQYF
TRBV6-6,.,TRBJ2-3,TRBD1,TGTGCCAGCAGTTCCGGACAGGGTGAGACAGATACGCAGTATTTT,CASSSGQGETDTQYF
TRBV6-1,.,TRBJ1-3,.,TGTGCCAGCAGTGGAGTTAGGGTTAGCTCTGGAAACACCATATATTTT,CASSGVRVSSGNTIYF
TRBV5-8,.,TRBJ2-1,.,TGTGCCAGCAGCTCCCGGACAGACAATGAGCAGTTCTTC,CASSSRTDNEQFF
TRBV4-2,few,TRBJ1-5,.,TGTGCCAGCAGCTCAATGAGTCAGCCCCAGCATTTT,CASSSMSQPQHF
TRBV7-2,.,TRBJ2-3,.,TGTGCCAGCAGCTTAGCGGGGGCATGGGATACGCAGTATTTT,CASSLAGAWDTQYF
TRBV6-5,.,TRBJ2-7,.,TGTGCCAGCAGGGAACCCAACTCCTACGAGCAGTACTTC,CASREPNSYEQYF
TRBV7-3,.,TRBJ2-2,.,TGTGCCAGCAGCTTATACCTGGGGGCCGGGGAGCTGTTTTTT,CASSLYLGAGELFF
TRBV29-1,.,TRBJ1-4,.,TGCAGCGTTGGAGGGTATGAAAAACTGTTTTTT,CSVGGYEKLFF
TRBV6-5,.,TRBJ1-5,.,TGTGCCAGCAGTTACTCGAAGGGACGCAATCAGCCCCAGCATTTT,CASSYSKGRNQPQHF
TRBV11-2,.,TRBJ2-5,TRBD1,TGTGCCAGCAGCTTAGGCTCAGGGGGCCGAGAGACCCAGTACTTC,CASSLGSGGRETQYF
TRBV5-6,.,TRBJ1-1,TRBD1,TGTGCCAGCACCCGGGGGGACAGGGGGCATTCTGAAGCTTTCTTT,CASTRGDRGHSEAFF
TRBV29-1,.,TRBJ1-3,.,TGCAGCGTGACCGGACAGAACTCTGGAAACACCATATATTTT,CSVTGQNSGNTIYF
TRBV10-3,.,TRBJ2-1,TRBD2,TGTGCCATCCGGACAGCGGGGGGGTTGGATGAGCAGTTCTTC,CAIRTAGGLDEQFF
TRBV5-4,.,TRBJ2-5,.,TGTGCCAGCAGCCCCAAGGAGGCGAGGAAGACCCAGTACTTC,CASSPKEARKTQYF
TRBV7-9,.,TRBJ2-7,TRBD2,TGTGCCAGCAGCCGGACTAGCGGGACCTCCTACGAGCAGTACTTC,CASSRTSGTSYEQYF
TRBV15,.,TRBJ1-2,TRBD1,TGTGCCACCAGCAGAGGGCCGGGACAGGGGGCTCCTGGCTACACCTTC,CATSRGPGQGAPGYTF
TRBV5-8,once,TRBJ1-2,TRBD1,TGTGCCAGCAGCAGCCGGACAGGGGCCTATGGCTACACCTTC,CASSSRTGAYGYTF